This paragraph reports one T cell receptor beta chain. Its cognate antigen is unknown. Here immunoSEQ multiplex PCR was the method, and the copy in TCRdb shows in-frame clones only, minus some. The sample lists some 790,000 clones, over 60% occurring once. These data come from a study of shared clonotypes between healthy human individuals. Findings and caveats of the study: Larger richness was generally estimated for naive than memory subsets.

Trimming removed 4 bases from V and 4 bases from J; junction bases left unmatched: 6. CDR1 SEHNR and CDR2 FQNEAQ come from the germline V gene (reference sequence). CDR3 length equals 14 residues. The chain links TRBV7-9 to TRBJ1-2; 7 bases are a match to TRBD1. The clonotype was recovered from a woman aged 25 to 45 in good health. What was sequenced was memory CD4+ T cells sorted from blood. This sample's subset: CD45RA-negative fraction. CDR3 coding DNA: TGTGCCAGCAGCTCCCGCGGACAGGTCTATGGCTACACCTTC. Amino acid sequence: CASSSRGQVYGYTF.